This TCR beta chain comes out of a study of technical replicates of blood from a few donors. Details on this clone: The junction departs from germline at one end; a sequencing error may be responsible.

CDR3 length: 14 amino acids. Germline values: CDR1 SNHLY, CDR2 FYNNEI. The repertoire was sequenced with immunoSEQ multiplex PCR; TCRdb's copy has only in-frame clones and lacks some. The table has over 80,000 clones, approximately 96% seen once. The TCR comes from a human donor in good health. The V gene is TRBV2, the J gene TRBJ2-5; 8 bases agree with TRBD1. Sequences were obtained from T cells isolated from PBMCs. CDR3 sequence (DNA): TGTGCCGGCAGTGACCAGGGGGCCTTAGAGACCCAGTACTTC. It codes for CAGSDQGALETQYF. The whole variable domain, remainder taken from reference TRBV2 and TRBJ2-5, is EPEVTQTPSHQVTQMGQEVILRCVPISNHLYFYWYRQILGQKVEFLVSFYNNEISEKSEIFDDQFSVERPDGSNFTLKIRSTKLEDSAMYFCAGSDQGALETQYFGPGTRLLVL.